The clone carrying this T cell receptor beta chain has only one observation. The antigen is unknown. Here immunoSEQ multiplex PCR was the method, and the copy in TCRdb shows in-frame clones only, minus some. In the table there are under 200,000 clones, 95% to 96% of which are singletons. The data stem from a study of cytomegalovirus exposure and HLA in healthy donors. Findings and caveats of the study: Listed as cytomegalovirus-associated were 150 or so TCR beta chains. Among TCR sequences, most were rare, though some public TCRs appeared in many donors.

The sequence was obtained from a woman aged 18-30 years in good health and CMV-seronegative. Sequences were obtained from PBMCs.

CDR3 DNA: TGTGCCAGCAGCTCAGGGTCCGAGCAGTACTTC. Encoded protein: CASSSGSEQYF. This chain uses TRBV7-9 with TRBJ2-7; TRBD1 is a possible D gene (5 bases). Germline V CDR1 and CDR2: SEHNR, FQNEAQ (reference sequence). This CDR3 contains 11 residues. The germline V and J ends were trimmed by 4 bases and 6 bases, with 7 bases remaining between them.